This T cell receptor beta chain was identified in a study of blood T cell repertoires in COVID-19. A single count supports this clone. Original processing methods: Scientists estimated how many nucleated cells there were by amplifying reference gene primers. The method was immunoSEQ multiplex PCR; TCRdb's version includes in-frame clones alone and lacks a portion of them. For V, J and clone size, that table is used; D and trimming come from the DNA. The sample lists over 110,000 clones; around 88% were seen once. Germline lookup yields CDR1 LGHNA and CDR2 YSLEER. J was trimmed by 6 bases and V by 3 bases; bases with no gene match: 15. The CDR3 consists of 18 residues.

Sequencing input: peripheral blood. The receptor was derived from a human donor in a cohort sampled during active COVID-19. The gene calls are TRBV4-3 and TRBJ1-4, with 8 positions matching TRBD1. Here the CDR3 reads CASSQGPPWDRYYEKLFF. The CDR3 nucleotides are TGCGCCAGCAGCCAGGGACCCCCCTGGGACAGGTATTATGAAAAACTGTTTTTT.